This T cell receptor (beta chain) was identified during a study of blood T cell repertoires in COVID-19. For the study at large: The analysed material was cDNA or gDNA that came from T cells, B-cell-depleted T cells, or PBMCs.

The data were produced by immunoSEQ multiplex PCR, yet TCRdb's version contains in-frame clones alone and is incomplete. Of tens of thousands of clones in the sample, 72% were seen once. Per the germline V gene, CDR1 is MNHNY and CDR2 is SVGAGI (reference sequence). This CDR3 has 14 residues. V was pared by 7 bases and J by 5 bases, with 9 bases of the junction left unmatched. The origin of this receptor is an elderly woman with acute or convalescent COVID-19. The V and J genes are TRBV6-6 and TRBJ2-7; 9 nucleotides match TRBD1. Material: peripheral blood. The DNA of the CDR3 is TGTGCCAGCACCAACAGGGACAGGGCCGACGAGCAGTACTTC. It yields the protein CASTNRDRADEQYF.